The 11 T cell receptor beta chains given below trace back to one sample, sequenced in a study of blood T cell repertoires in COVID-19. The assay was immunoSEQ multiplex PCR, and TCRdb's table has in-frame clones only and misses some. The table has some 54,000 clones, 81% seen once. The specimen sequenced was peripheral blood. The receptors come from a woman older than 75 with COVID-19, enrolled during active disease.

This chain joins TRBV5-6 and TRBJ1-2, with 11 bases fitting TRBD1. There are 15 residues in the CDR3. Unmatched junction bases numbered 3, after V lost 0 bases and J lost 5 bases. Germline V lookup: CDR1 SGHDT, CDR2 YYEEEE. CDR3 coding DNA: TGTGCCAGCAGCTTGGGGACAGGGGGCGGATATGGCTACACCTTC. Residues: CASSLGTGGGYGYTF.

The chain links TRBV7-2 to TRBJ2-1; 10 nucleotides align to TRBD1. Germline CDR1 reads SGHTA; CDR2 reads FQGNSA. The CDR3 runs 15 residues. V was clipped by 1 base and J by 8 bases; unmatched bases: 5. CDR3: CASSLVGQGVDEQFF. The CDR3 coding sequence is TGTGCCAGCAGCTTAGTAGGACAGGGGGTAGATGAGCAGTTCTTC.

This clone has only one observation. The V and J genes are TRBV11-2 and TRBJ1-2, with D possibly TRBD1 on 6 matching bases. V was cut by 0 bases and J by 7 bases, with 15 bases left in between. Germline loops: CDR1 SGHAT, CDR2 FQNNGV. CDR3 length equals 15 residues. The CDR3 bases are TGTGCCAGCAGCTTAGATGCGGTAGGGGGTGGTGGCTACACCTTC. This gives the protein CASSLDAVGGGGYTF.

The rearrangement joins TRBV6-5 to TRBJ1-5, with D unresolved. This CDR3 has 15 amino acids. The ends were cut back, 0 bases at V and 0 bases at J, with 6 bases in the middle. The germline V gene has CDR1 MNHEY and CDR2 SVGAGI. CDR3 DNA sequence: TGTGCCAGCAGTTACTCGGCAGTTAGCAATCAGCCCCAGCATTTT. Translating it yields CASSYSAVSNQPQHF.

V and J are TRBV5-4 and TRBJ2-3; D ambiguous. The CDR3 totals 11 residues. Germline CDR1 SGHNT, CDR2 YYREEE (reference sequence). The ends were cut back, 4 bases at V and 6 bases at J, with 6 bases in the middle. CDR3 sequence: CASSARDTQYF. CDR3 DNA sequence: TGTGCCAGCAGCGCGCGTGATACGCAGTATTTT.

The chain is built from TRBV16 and TRBJ1-3, with D unresolved. The germline gives CDR1 KGHSY, CDR2 FQNENV. The CDR3 sequence is 15 residues long. Trimming cost V 0 bases and J 9 bases, with 15 bases left between them. The CDR3 region is CASSQSTRSEGTIYF. CDR3 coding DNA: TGTGCCAGCAGCCAATCGACCCGGTCGGAGGGCACCATATATTTT.

The chain joins TRBV4-1 to TRBJ2-7; D remains ambiguous. The germline CDR1 and CDR2 sequences are MGHRA and YSYEKL. The germline V and J ends were trimmed by 1 base and 6 bases, with 16 bases remaining between them. This CDR3 region has 15 residues. The CDR3 DNA is TGCGCCAGCAGCCAAGGTCTAGGCCCCACGCCCGAGCAGTACTTC. This encodes CASSQGLGPTPEQYF.

The V and J genes are TRBV30 and TRBJ2-1; possibly TRBD1 for D (5 bases). The CDR3 loop spans 14 amino acids. Germline values: CDR1 GTSNPN, CDR2 SVGIG (reference sequence). V was pared by 5 bases and J by 8 bases, with 19 bases between. CDR3 amino acids: CAWDPRVGFYEQFF. CDR3 nucleotide sequence: TGTGCCTGGGACCCCAGGGTCGGATTTTATGAGCAGTTCTTC. Full variable domain (rest looked up from reference TRBV30 and TRBJ2-1): SQTIHQWPATLVQPVGSPLSLECTVEGTSNPNLYWYRQAAGRGLQLLFYSVGIGQISSEVPQNLSASRPQDRQFILSSKKLLLSDSGFYLCAWDPRVGFYEQFFGPGTRLTVL.

This clone was detected only a few times. V usage is TRBV7-9 and J usage is TRBJ2-6; tentatively, D is TRBD1 (5 bases). CDR1 and CDR2 from the germline V gene are SEHNR and FQNEAQ (reference sequence). Trimming removed 11 bases from V and 2 bases from J, with 13 bases in between. The CDR3 contains 14 residues. The CDR3 sequence is CAVSQGAGANVLTF. The CDR3 nucleotides are TGTGCCGTAAGCCAGGGCGCTGGGGCCAACGTCCTGACTTTC.

The rearrangement links TRBV3-1 (or the pseudogene TRBV3-2) to TRBJ2-1; TRBD2 matches 7 bases. With V trimmed by 0 bases and J by 6 bases, 11 bases remained unmatched. The CDR3 spans 17 residues. Germline V lookup: CDR1 LGHDT, CDR2 YNNKEL (reference sequence). The CDR3 DNA follows: TGTGCCAGCAGCCAAGACGGCTGGCGGGAGATTGGCAATGAGCAGTTCTTC. This encodes CASSQDGWREIGNEQFF.

The chain combines TRBV19 with TRBJ2-1; 10 bases are shared with TRBD1. The germline V gene encodes CDR1 LNHDA and CDR2 SQIVND (reference sequence). This CDR3 region has 17 residues. The J segment lost 6 bases and the V segment lost 3 bases, leaving 11 bases of the junction unmatched. CDR3 loop: CASSIRAGTGASNEQFF. For the CDR3, the DNA is TGTGCCAGTAGTATCCGGGCCGGGACAGGGGCCTCCAATGAGCAGTTCTTC. The entire variable domain, with the rest obtained from reference TRBV19 and TRBJ2-1, is as follows: DGGITQSPKYLFRKEGQNVTLSCEQNLNHDAMYWYRQDPGQGLRLIYYSQIVNDFQKGDIAEGYSVSREKKESFPLTVTSAQKNPTAFYLCASSIRAGTGASNEQFFGPGTRLTVL.